This T cell receptor beta chain was captured by sequencing in a study of shared clonotypes between healthy human individuals (dated by TCRdb to between 2020 and 2021). Study-wide context: A couple of women and a few men aged 18 to 49 years were included in the cohort. To increase sequencing depth and limit assay-specific biases, TCR repertoire library preparation and sequencing were carried out by different laboratories using diverse techniques. For each donor, CD4 naive and CD4 memory were each given three plates, CD8 naive was given two plates, and CD8 memory was given one plate. Leukapheresis yielded between about 0.94 and 9.5 billion PBMCs per donor. To estimate repertoire size and how much clonotype sharing occurs between individuals, the study deeply sequenced the blood TCR repertoires of 4 to 6 healthy adults.

The CDR1 and CDR2 encoded by the germline V gene (reference sequence) are SGHKS and YYEKEE. Inclusive of the bounding cysteine and phenylalanine, the CDR3 is 11 residues long. Only the CDR3 region is kept as DNA, spanning 33 bases read in frame from base 1. Trimming costs V 6 bases and J 1 base, and their ends lie 4 bases apart. The donors were healthy, HIV-negative adults with no recently reported acute infections or vaccinations. Only Caucasian adults living in Nashville, Tennessee, USA were represented among the donors. CD4+ T cells were enriched by magnetic negative selection, after which naive cells were positively selected on CD45RA and the negative fraction was taken as the memory subset. Blood was collected by leukapheresis, and PBMCs were isolated by Ficoll-Histopaque density gradient centrifugation and then cryopreserved in liquid nitrogen vapor phase. Analytical flow cytometry was used to check the purity and quantity of every magnetically sorted T cell population. Genomic DNA was isolated from each sorted fraction and quantified by UV absorbance on a Nanodrop 2000c.

The paper's findings and limits, for the study overall: Sampling was restricted to blood, and TCR repertoires in tissues likely differ from the TCR repertoires found in blood. Naive subsets generally had larger estimated clonotype richness than memory subsets did. Incomplete sequencing was indicated by rarefaction of sorted-subset datasets, despite the large sequencing depth. Sharing across four donors was observed for around 4.8% of naive CD4, less than 4% of naive CD8, about 2.5% of memory CD4, and around 0.4% of memory CD8 clonotypes. Pairwise subsampling led to the expectation that sequencing depth would affect the degree of clonotype sharing among donors. The small number of donors limited the genetic and exposure-history diversity represented. Clonotypes shared by all four sorted-subset donors showed higher generation probabilities than non-shared clonotypes.

This clone was seen a handful of times. Its antigen is not yet known. Per-base quality was not reported, and no clone a single base away is much larger than it. TCR CDR3 regions were amplified from genomic DNA by multiplex PCR using the deep immunoSEQ assay. Extracted genomic DNA from each cell subset was spread evenly across all wells of several immunoSEQ 96-well plates, with each plate serving as a replicate. For sorted subsets, each replicate PCR was loaded with about 0.2 ug genomic DNA, equivalent to approximately 27,000 T cell genomes. The purified libraries were quantified using a Qubit 3.0 fluorometer, sized with a Bioanalyzer 2100, and then quantified again using the KAPA Library Quantification kit. Each immunoSEQ 96-well plate was sequenced on its own single-read 150-cycle Illumina NextSeq 550 flow cell. The paper's processing steps were these. Because the immunoSEQ output included only junctional sequences and no quality scores, the filtering could not be the same as the filtering used for full-length reads. To assign V/J genes and CDR3, sequences were annotated against IMGT germline references using PyIR, a Python wrapper for IgBLAST v1.9. Reads were filtered out if the reads had weak V/J assignments (E-value above 1e-6), no CDR3, stop codons, out-of-frame junctions, or ambiguous translated residues. V3J clonotypes were defined as sequences sharing an identical inferred V gene, J gene, and CDR3 amino acid sequence. The percentage overlap between two repertoires was calculated by dividing the number of shared unique clonotypes by the size of the smaller repertoire. RTK rarefaction, the Chao1 estimator, and Recon v2.1 estimates of unobserved clonotypes were used to assess repertoire richness. Generation probabilities for all TCRbeta clonotypes obtained by the gDNA method from a few donors were computed using OLGA. Held by TCRdb, this immuneACCESS table contains in-frame sequences only and omits some clones. Under half of the omission traces to an unresolved V gene where checked; the cause of the rest is unknown. V, J and clone size are taken as reported in that table, and D and trimming were inferred from the DNA itself. The sample contains approximately 1,000,000 clones, approximately 80% of them found a single time. The ten most abundant clones make up 0.89% of the sample.

In this chain, TRBV5-5 is recombined with TRBJ1-1, with the D gene uncertain. Sequencing was performed on memory CD4+ T cells from PBMCs. The cell subset or site label, as the study defines it: CD45RA-negative fraction. The source of this sequence is a man aged 18-30 years in good health. Some clones in this sample may be carry-over from other donors' samples. The CDR3 region has the sequence CASTSNTEAFF. The DNA sequence is as follows: TGTGCCAGCACATCGAACACTGAAGCTTTCTTT.